The rows below give T cell receptor beta chains drawn from one sample of a study of T cells after yellow fever vaccination. From the 5' RACE reads, TCRdb called clonotypes with MiXCR, one entry per CDR3 protein. The data contain 120,000 or so distinct CDR3 sequences, approximately 8.4% of them singletons. The specimen was CD8+ T cells sorted from PBMCs, collected on the day of the yellow fever booster vaccination. These receptors were obtained from a man aged 18 to 30 who received the YFV17D yellow fever vaccine. Each CDR3 is given with its conserved first and last residue. Each record gives: clone size, J gene, D gene, V gene, CDR3 protein, CDR3 DNA. The D gene is left open where the match is weak. Some rows have no size entry. The others give once, few or many, or a class for an expanded clone.

clone_size: -; j_call: TRBJ2-5; d_call: -; v_call: TRBV6-5; cdr3_aa: CASSYSGGLQETQYF; cdr3_nt: TGTGCCAGCAGTTACTCCGGGGGGCTACAAGAGACCCAGTACTTC
clone_size: -; j_call: TRBJ2-7; d_call: -; v_call: TRBV6-5; cdr3_aa: CASSYRGEEQYF; cdr3_nt: TGTGCCAGCAGTTACAGGGGAGAAGAGCAGTACTTC
clone_size: -; j_call: TRBJ2-3; d_call: -; v_call: TRBV4-3; cdr3_aa: CASSPINGPGDTQYF; cdr3_nt: TGCGCCAGCAGCCCGATCAATGGGCCAGGAGATACGCAGTATTTT
clone_size: many; j_call: TRBJ2-1; d_call: TRBD2; v_call: TRBV7-3; cdr3_aa: CASSLTAGGGYNEQFF; cdr3_nt: TGTGCCAGCAGCTTAACGGCGGGAGGGGGCTACAATGAGCAGTTCTTC
clone_size: few; j_call: TRBJ1-5; d_call: -; v_call: TRBV6-6; cdr3_aa: CASSTQGHSNQPQHF; cdr3_nt: TGTGCCAGCAGTACCCAGGGGCATAGCAATCAGCCCCAGCATTTT
clone_size: few; j_call: TRBJ1-6; d_call: -; v_call: TRBV12-3/TRBV12-4; cdr3_aa: CASSLVGPPGGSPLHF; cdr3_nt: TGTGCCAGCAGTTTAGTAGGTCCCCCGGGGGGTTCACCCCTCCACTTT
clone_size: few; j_call: TRBJ1-2; d_call: TRBD1; v_call: TRBV7-6; cdr3_aa: CASSPGTEHGYTF; cdr3_nt: TGTGCCAGCAGCCCGGGGACAGAGCATGGCTACACCTTC
clone_size: -; j_call: TRBJ2-1; d_call: -; v_call: TRBV6-2/TRBV6-3; cdr3_aa: CASGLDGLHPEQFF; cdr3_nt: TGTGCCAGCGGCTTGGACGGACTCCATCCTGAGCAGTTCTTC
clone_size: -; j_call: TRBJ2-1; d_call: -; v_call: TRBV7-8; cdr3_aa: CASSFTHEQFF; cdr3_nt: TGTGCCAGCAGCTTCACCCATGAGCAGTTCTTC
clone_size: few; j_call: TRBJ1-2; d_call: -; v_call: TRBV11-2; cdr3_aa: CASSFEGGYTF; cdr3_nt: TGTGCCAGCAGCTTCGAAGGTGGCTACACCTTC
clone_size: few; j_call: TRBJ2-3; d_call: TRBD2; v_call: TRBV6-6; cdr3_aa: CASSYRPQRGGPGGPDTQYF; cdr3_nt: TGTGCCAGCAGTTACCGTCCGCAGCGGGGGGGCCCCGGGGGACCAGATACGCAGTATTTT
clone_size: -; j_call: TRBJ1-2; d_call: -; v_call: TRBV20-1; cdr3_aa: CSARDTGSPDGYTF; cdr3_nt: TGCAGTGCTAGGGATACGGGATCACCTGACGGCTACACCTTC
clone_size: -; j_call: TRBJ2-2; d_call: -; v_call: TRBV6-2/TRBV6-3; cdr3_aa: CASSYFGLLNTGELFF; cdr3_nt: TGTGCCAGCAGCTATTTTGGACTCCTTAACACCGGGGAGCTGTTTTTT
clone_size: -; j_call: TRBJ2-1; d_call: TRBD2; v_call: TRBV6-5; cdr3_aa: CASSYSHGTSGVETNEQFF; cdr3_nt: TGTGCCAGCAGTTACTCCCACGGGACTAGCGGGGTTGAAACGAATGAGCAGTTCTTC
clone_size: few; j_call: TRBJ2-2; d_call: -; v_call: TRBV20-1; cdr3_aa: CSAWNTGELFF; cdr3_nt: TGCAGTGCCTGGAACACCGGGGAGCTGTTTTTT
clone_size: -; j_call: TRBJ2-4; d_call: -; v_call: TRBV18; cdr3_aa: CASSPTSTIVNNIQYF; cdr3_nt: TGTGCCAGCTCACCAACCTCCACAATCGTAAATAACATTCAGTACTTC
clone_size: -; j_call: TRBJ2-2; d_call: TRBD1; v_call: TRBV4-1; cdr3_aa: CASSQEERTGMNTGELFF; cdr3_nt: TGCGCCAGCAGCCAAGAGGAGAGGACAGGAATGAACACCGGGGAGCTGTTTTTT
clone_size: -; j_call: TRBJ2-5; d_call: -; v_call: TRBV20-1; cdr3_aa: CSARVGLAQETQYF; cdr3_nt: TGCAGTGCTAGAGTCGGACTCGCTCAAGAGACCCAGTACTTC
clone_size: -; j_call: TRBJ2-1; d_call: TRBD1; v_call: TRBV19; cdr3_aa: CASSIATGEPSTVEQFF; cdr3_nt: TGTGCCAGTAGTATAGCTACAGGGGAACCTTCTACAGTGGAGCAGTTCTTC
clone_size: many; j_call: TRBJ2-1; d_call: -; v_call: TRBV11-2; cdr3_aa: CASSFPGDEQFF; cdr3_nt: TGTGCCAGCAGTTTCCCCGGGGATGAGCAGTTCTTC
clone_size: -; j_call: TRBJ2-7; d_call: TRBD2; v_call: TRBV20-1; cdr3_aa: CSAYATGAGDEQYF; cdr3_nt: TGCAGTGCTTATGCGACGGGCGCGGGGGACGAGCAGTACTTC
clone_size: many; j_call: TRBJ2-1; d_call: TRBD2; v_call: TRBV14; cdr3_aa: CASSQGGEQFF; cdr3_nt: TGTGCCAGCAGCCAGGGGGGGGAGCAGTTCTTC
clone_size: many; j_call: TRBJ2-3; d_call: TRBD2; v_call: TRBV11-2; cdr3_aa: CASSEGTSGGDTQYF; cdr3_nt: TGTGCCAGCTCTGAGGGGACTAGCGGGGGTGATACGCAGTATTTT
clone_size: few; j_call: TRBJ1-5; d_call: TRBD1; v_call: TRBV5-6; cdr3_aa: CASSSLDRSGNQPQHF; cdr3_nt: TGTGCCAGCAGCTCCTTGGACAGGTCGGGCAATCAGCCCCAGCATTTT
clone_size: -; j_call: TRBJ1-1; d_call: -; v_call: TRBV12-3/TRBV12-4; cdr3_aa: CASREPQGGNTEAFF; cdr3_nt: TGTGCCAGCAGGGAGCCTCAAGGAGGGAACACTGAAGCTTTCTTT
clone_size: -; j_call: TRBJ1-1; d_call: -; v_call: TRBV9; cdr3_aa: CASSAFSTRQAMNTEAFF; cdr3_nt: TGTGCCAGCAGCGCCTTTAGTACCCGACAGGCCATGAACACTGAAGCTTTCTTT
clone_size: few; j_call: TRBJ2-3; d_call: -; v_call: TRBV11-3; cdr3_aa: CASSLDFRNSTDTQYF; cdr3_nt: TGTGCCAGCAGCTTAGATTTTAGAAACAGCACAGATACGCAGTATTTT